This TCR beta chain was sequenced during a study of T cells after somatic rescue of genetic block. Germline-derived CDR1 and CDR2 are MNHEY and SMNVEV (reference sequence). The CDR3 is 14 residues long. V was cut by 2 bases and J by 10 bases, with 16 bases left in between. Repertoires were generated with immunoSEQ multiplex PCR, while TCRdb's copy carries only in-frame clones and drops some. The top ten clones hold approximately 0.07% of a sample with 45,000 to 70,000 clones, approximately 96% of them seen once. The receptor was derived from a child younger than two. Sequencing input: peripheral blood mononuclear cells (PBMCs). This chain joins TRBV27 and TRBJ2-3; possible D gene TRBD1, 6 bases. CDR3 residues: CASSLGRWAGAQYF. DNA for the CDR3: TGTGCCAGCAGTTTAGGGCGGTGGGCAGGGGCGCAGTATTTT.